This T cell receptor (beta chain) was observed in a study of blood T cell repertoires in COVID-19. The CDR3 is 17 residues long. V lost 6 bases, J lost 6 bases, and 16 bases stayed unmatched. Per the germline V gene, CDR1 is SGHAT and CDR2 is FQNNGV. Sequenced by immunoSEQ multiplex PCR; TCRdb stores in-frame clones only, minus some. The repertoire holds about 140,000 clones, with over 70% as singletons. The source is a woman in her sixties or seventies with acute or convalescent COVID-19. The sample consisted of peripheral blood. The V call is TRBV11-2, the J call TRBJ2-2, with TRBD2 matching 7 bases. The CDR3 coding sequence is TGTGCCAGCAGGACCGGACTAGTCTGGGGTTTAGCCGGGGAGCTGTTTTTT. This codes for CASRTGLVWGLAGELFF.